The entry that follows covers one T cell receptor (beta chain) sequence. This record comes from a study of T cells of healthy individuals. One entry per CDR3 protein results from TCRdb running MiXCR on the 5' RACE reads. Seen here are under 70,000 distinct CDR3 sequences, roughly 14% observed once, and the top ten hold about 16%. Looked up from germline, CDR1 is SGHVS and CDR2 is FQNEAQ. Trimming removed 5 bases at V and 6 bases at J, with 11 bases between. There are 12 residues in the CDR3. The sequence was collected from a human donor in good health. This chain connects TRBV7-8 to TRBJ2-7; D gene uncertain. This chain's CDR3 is CASSPLGFEQYF. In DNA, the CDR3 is TGTGCCAGCAGCCCATTGGGGTTCGAGCAGTACTTC.